This T cell receptor (beta chain) was sequenced during a study of T cells in Graves' hyperthyroidism and ophthalmopathy (dated by TCRdb to between 2018 and 2020). Regarding the research as a whole: Peripheral blood samples were taken at initial diagnosis, before any treatment was given. To identify distinguishing TCR V-J signatures, a discovery cohort of some 100 patients was used, comprising some 45 with Graves' ophthalmopathy and some 57 with stable Graves' hyperthyroidism. An independent validation cohort of around 19 hyperthyroidism patients and 15 or so patients who later progressed to ophthalmopathy tested prospective prediction of ophthalmopathy. According to the paper, TCR Vbeta CDR3 sequencing was carried out on over 130 peripheral blood samples, which came from fewer than 50 ophthalmopathy, 75 or so hyperthyroidism and approximately 17 progressor patients. The 100 discovery patients were divided at random into training and test sets in a 7:3 ratio. After blood sampling, hyperthyroidism patients were treated with methimazole at a starting dose of 30 mg daily, and ophthalmopathy patients were treated with high-dose intravenous methylprednisolone. In addition, the study compared T-cell repertoires in thyroid tissue and in blood from five to seven Graves' hyperthyroidism patients. General conclusions and limits of the study: No statistical method was used to set the sample size in advance, and investigators knew the group allocation. During validation, the model predicted progression to ophthalmopathy a median of approximately 7 months ahead of onset, with almost 71% sensitivity and about 72% specificity. Most expanded thyroid clonotypes (frequency above 0.001) were also found in blood, which suggests that blood repertoires may mirror thyroid immune responses. A 13 V-J signature model separated ophthalmopathy from stable hyperthyroidism, with about 88% sensitivity and approximately 81% specificity in cross-validation and 80%/75% in testing.

Stable Graves' hyperthyroidism was defined as no progression to ophthalmopathy during 18 months of follow-up. Hyperthyroidism patients were newly diagnosed, with disease duration under 2 months, and aged 18 to 65 years. The study excluded patients with uncontrolled infections, other autoimmune diseases, pregnancy or lactation. Diagnoses were established on the basis of clinical symptoms, serum thyroxine and TRAb, thyroid ultrasound, and orbital computed tomography. Ficoll-Paque density gradient centrifugation was used to isolate PBMCs from 9.5 to 10 ml of fresh peripheral blood. Trizol reagent was used to extract total RNA, and RNA quality was then checked on an Agilent 2100 Bioanalyzer. The TCR beta CDR3 regions were amplified from the RNA transcripts. The TCR CDR3 was subjected to a first round of RT-PCR using the HTBI primer set and the Qiagen OneStep RT-PCR kit. Libraries were constructed in a second round of multiplex PCR, after which size selection and purification were carried out. Libraries were sequenced paired-end with 100 bp reads on an Illumina HiSeq2000. The authors processed their data as follows. Raw data were processed with SOAPnuke, discarding reads with adapters, uncalled bases, mean Phred below 15, or no exact constant-primer or identifier match. High-quality paired reads were merged using COPE v1.2.5, and each unique nucleotide sequence was defined as a clonotype. MiTCR v1.1 was used to align clonotypes to the IMGT TRBV, TRBD and TRBJ reference segments. The analysis was restricted to V-J combinations with a frequency above 0.0001, which together covered 99.2% of the repertoires. A TCS score was defined as the ratio of F50 (clonal expansion) to E x V (chaos), with BLOSUM62-based TCRdist applied between CDR3 peptides within each V-J. Welch's t-statistics and random forest reduced several hundred V-J features to about 13, which were used in a naive Bayes classifier (R e1071). TCRdb handled the public reads itself, with Q25 trimming in fastp and clone calling in MiXCR, and kept productive beta chains. Rows matching on CDR3 protein sequence are summarized as one entry with the most common DNA and genes. TCRdb, rather than the study authors, made the V and J calls. Present in this sample are approximately 510,000 distinct CDR3 sequences, about 20% of which were seen just once. The ten most abundant clones make up 26% of the sample.

The V and J ends are trimmed by 2 bases and 8 bases, leaving 19 bases between them. In the germline V gene (reference sequence), CDR1 corresponds to DFQATT and CDR2 to SNEGSKA. From its cysteine to its phenylalanine, the CDR3 spans 15 amino acids. Only the CDR3 DNA is retained, 45 bases long and in frame from the first base. This clonotype was observed at least ten times. What this receptor recognizes is not known. No base-level quality is on record; no much larger clone is a single base apart. The receptor was isolated from a man between 18 and 35 years old with Graves' hyperthyroidism. The sample comprised blood. Recombination linked TRBV20-1 to TRBJ1-3; the D gene identity is not certain. The CDR3 amino acid sequence is: CSARPRSMKSYTIYF. The nucleotides read TGCAGTGCTAGACCGCGATCGATGAAGAGCTACACCATATATTTT.